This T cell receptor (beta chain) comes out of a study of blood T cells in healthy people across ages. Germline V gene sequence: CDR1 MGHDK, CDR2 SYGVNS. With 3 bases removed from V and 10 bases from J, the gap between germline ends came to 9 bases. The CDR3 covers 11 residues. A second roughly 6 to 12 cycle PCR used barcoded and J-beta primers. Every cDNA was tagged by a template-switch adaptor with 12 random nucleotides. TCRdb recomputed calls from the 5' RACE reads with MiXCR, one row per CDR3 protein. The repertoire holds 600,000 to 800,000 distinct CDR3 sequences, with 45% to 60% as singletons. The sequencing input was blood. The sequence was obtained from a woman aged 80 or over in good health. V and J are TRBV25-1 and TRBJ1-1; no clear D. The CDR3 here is CASSDHTRAFF. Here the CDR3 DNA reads TGTGCCAGCAGTGACCATACAAGAGCTTTCTTT.